This entry is about one T cell receptor (beta chain). Its antigen is unidentified. A read error may account for a junction end that differs from germline. This record belongs to a study of cytomegalovirus exposure and HLA in healthy donors. Study conclusions and caveats: For TCR beta chains, V- and J-gene trimming was later linked to a missense DCLRE1C variant. Reported findings show TCR beta sequences accurately forecast HLA-A and HLA-B alleles in most subjects.

Per the germline V gene, CDR1 is LNHDA and CDR2 is SQIVND (reference sequence). The CDR3 sequence is 13 residues long. 60 Vbeta and 13 Jbeta primers were used in PCR. Profiled with immunoSEQ multiplex PCR; TCRdb holds only in-frame clones, not every one. The sample lists 170,000 or so clones; about 78% were seen once. This clonotype was obtained from a man aged 55 to 70 in good health and CMV-seronegative. Sequenced: PBMCs. The genes are TRBV19 and TRBJ1-2, with TRBD1 matching over 7 bases. CDR3 residues: CASSRGIYYGYPF. The DNA for the CDR3 is TGTGCCAGTAGCAGGGGGATTTACTATGGCTACCCCTTC. The variable domain in full, completed from reference TRBV19 and TRBJ1-2, reads DGGITQSPKYLFRKEGQNVTLSCEQNLNHDAMYWYRQDPGQGLRLIYYSQIVNDFQKGDIAEGYSVSREKKESFPLTVTSAQKNPTAFYLCASSRGIYYGYPFGSGTRLTVV.